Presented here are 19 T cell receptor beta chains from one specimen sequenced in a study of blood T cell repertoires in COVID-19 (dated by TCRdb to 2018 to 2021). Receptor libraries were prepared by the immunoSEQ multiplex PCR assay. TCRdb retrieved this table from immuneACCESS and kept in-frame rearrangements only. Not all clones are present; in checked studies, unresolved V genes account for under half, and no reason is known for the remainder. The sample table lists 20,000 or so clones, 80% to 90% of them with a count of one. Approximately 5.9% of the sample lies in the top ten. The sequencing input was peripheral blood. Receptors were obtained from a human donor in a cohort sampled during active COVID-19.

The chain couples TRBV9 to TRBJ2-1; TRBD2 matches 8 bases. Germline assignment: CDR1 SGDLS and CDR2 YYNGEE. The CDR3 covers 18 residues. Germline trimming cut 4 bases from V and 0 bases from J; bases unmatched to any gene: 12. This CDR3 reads CASSPFRSGSPSYNEQFF. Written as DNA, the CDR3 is TGTGCCAGCAGCCCGTTCCGAAGCGGGAGCCCCTCCTACAATGAGCAGTTCTTC.

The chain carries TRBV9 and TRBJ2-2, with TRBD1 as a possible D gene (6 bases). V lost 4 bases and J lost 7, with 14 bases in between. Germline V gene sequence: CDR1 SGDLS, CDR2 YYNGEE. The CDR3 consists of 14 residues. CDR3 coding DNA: TGTGCCAGCAGCCTTGGACAGCAATACGGGGAGCTGTTTTTT. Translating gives CASSLGQQYGELFF.

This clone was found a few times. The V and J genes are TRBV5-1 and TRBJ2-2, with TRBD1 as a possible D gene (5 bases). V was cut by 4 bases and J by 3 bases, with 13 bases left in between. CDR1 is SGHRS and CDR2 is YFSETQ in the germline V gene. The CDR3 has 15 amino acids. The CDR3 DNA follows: TGCGCCAGCAGCGACAGATCGTGGGACACCGGGGAGCTGTTTTTT. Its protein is CASSDRSWDTGELFF.

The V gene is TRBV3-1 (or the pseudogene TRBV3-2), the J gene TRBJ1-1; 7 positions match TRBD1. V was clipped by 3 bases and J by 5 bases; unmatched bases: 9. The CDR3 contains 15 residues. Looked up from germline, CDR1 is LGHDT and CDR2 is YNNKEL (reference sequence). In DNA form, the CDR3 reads TGTGCCAGCAGCCACGAGAACAGGGGAAATACTGAAGCTTTCTTT. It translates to CASSHENRGNTEAFF.

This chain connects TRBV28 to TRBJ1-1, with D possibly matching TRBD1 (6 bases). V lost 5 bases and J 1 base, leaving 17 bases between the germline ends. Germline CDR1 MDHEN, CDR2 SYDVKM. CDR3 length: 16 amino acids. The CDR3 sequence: CASSGPNRVWNTEAFF. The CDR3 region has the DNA TGTGCCAGCAGTGGCCCTAACAGGGTTTGGAACACTGAAGCTTTCTTT.

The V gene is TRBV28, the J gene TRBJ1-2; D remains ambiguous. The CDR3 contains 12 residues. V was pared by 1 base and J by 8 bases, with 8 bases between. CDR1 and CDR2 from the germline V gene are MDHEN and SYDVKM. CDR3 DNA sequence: TGTGCCAGCAGTTTATCGGGTCCCGGCTACACCTTC. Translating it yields CASSLSGPGYTF.

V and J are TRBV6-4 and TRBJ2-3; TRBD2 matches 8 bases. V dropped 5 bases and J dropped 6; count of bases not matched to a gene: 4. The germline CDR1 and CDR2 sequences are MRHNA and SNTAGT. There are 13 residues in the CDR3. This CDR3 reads CASSRLAMDTQYF. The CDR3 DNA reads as TGTGCCAGCAGTAGACTAGCGATGGATACGCAGTATTTT.

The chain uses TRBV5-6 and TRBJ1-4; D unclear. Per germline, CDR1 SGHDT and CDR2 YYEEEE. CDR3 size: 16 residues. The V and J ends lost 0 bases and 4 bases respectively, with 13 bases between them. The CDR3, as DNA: TGTGCCAGCAGCTTGGAGGCAGAGGCTTATAATGAAAAACTGTTTTTT. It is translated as CASSLEAEAYNEKLFF.

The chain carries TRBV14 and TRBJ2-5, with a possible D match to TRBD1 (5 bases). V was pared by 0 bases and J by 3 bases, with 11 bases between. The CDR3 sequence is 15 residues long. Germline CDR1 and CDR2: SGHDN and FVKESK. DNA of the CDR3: TGTGCCAGCAGCCAAGATGGTCGCAGGGAAGAGACCCAGTACTTC. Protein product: CASSQDGRREETQYF. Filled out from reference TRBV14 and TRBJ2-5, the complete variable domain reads EAGVTQFPSHSVIEKGQTVTLRCDPISGHDNLYWYRRVMGKEIKFLLHFVKESKQDESGMPNNRFLAERTGGTYSTLKVQPAELEDSGVYFCASSQDGRREETQYFGPGTRLLVL.

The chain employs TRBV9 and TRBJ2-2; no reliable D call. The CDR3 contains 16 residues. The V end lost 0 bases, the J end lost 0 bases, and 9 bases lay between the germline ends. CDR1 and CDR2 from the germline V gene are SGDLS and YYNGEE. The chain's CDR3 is CASSVGLIANTGELFF. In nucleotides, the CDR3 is TGTGCCAGCAGCGTAGGACTGATCGCGAACACCGGGGAGCTGTTTTTT. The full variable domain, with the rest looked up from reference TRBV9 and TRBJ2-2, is DSGVTQTPKHLITATGQRVTLRCSPRSGDLSVYWYQQSLDQGLQFLIQYYNGEERAKGNILERFSAQQFPDLHSELNLSSLELGDSALYFCASSVGLIANTGELFFGEGSRLTVL.

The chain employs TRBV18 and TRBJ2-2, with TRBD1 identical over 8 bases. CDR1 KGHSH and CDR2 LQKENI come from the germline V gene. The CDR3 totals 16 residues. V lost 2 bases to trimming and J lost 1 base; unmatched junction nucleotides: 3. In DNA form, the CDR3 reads TGTGCCAGCTCACCAACCGGGACAGGGAACACCGGGGAGCTGTTTTTT. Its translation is CASSPTGTGNTGELFF. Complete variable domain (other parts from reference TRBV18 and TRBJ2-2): NAGVMQNPRHLVRRRGQEARLRCSPMKGHSHVYWYRQLPEEGLKFMVYLQKENIIDESGMPKERFSAEFPKEGPSILRIQQVVRGDSAAYFCASSPTGTGNTGELFFGEGSRLTVL.

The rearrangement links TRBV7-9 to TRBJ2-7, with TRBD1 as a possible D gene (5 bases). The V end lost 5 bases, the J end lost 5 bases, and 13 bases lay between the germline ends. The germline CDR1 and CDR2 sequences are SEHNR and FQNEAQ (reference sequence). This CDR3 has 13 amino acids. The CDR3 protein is CASSPPRGDEQYF. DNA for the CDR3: TGTGCCAGCAGCCCTCCTAGGGGCGACGAGCAGTACTTC.

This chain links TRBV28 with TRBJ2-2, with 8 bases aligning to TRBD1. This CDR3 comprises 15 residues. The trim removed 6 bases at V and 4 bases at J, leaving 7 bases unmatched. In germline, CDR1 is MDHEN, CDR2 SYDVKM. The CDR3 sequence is CASSLRDRSTGELFF. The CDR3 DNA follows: TGTGCCAGCAGCCTCCGGGACAGGTCCACCGGGGAGCTGTTTTTT. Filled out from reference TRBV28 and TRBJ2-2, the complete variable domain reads DVKVTQSSRYLVKRTGEKVFLECVQDMDHENMFWYRQDPGLGLRLIYFSYDVKMKEKGDIPEGYSVSREKKERFSLILESASTNQTSMYLCASSLRDRSTGELFFGEGSRLTVL.

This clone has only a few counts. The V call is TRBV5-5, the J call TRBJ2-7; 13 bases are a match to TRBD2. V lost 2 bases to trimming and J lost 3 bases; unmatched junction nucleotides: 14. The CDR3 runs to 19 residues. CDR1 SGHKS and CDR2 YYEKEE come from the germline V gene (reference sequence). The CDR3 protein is CASSFVDGTSGRGSYEQYF. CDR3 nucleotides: TGTGCCAGCAGCTTTGTAGACGGAACTAGCGGGAGGGGTAGCTACGAGCAGTACTTC.

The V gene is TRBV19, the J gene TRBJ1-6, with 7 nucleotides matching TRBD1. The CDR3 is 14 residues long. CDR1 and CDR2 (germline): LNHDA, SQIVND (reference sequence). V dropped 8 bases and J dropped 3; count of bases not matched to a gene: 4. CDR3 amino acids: CASRTGVYNSPLHF. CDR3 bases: TGTGCCAGTCGGACAGGAGTCTATAATTCACCCCTCCACTTT. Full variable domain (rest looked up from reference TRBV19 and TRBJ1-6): DGGITQSPKYLFRKEGQNVTLSCEQNLNHDAMYWYRQDPGQGLRLIYYSQIVNDFQKGDIAEGYSVSREKKESFPLTVTSAQKNPTAFYLCASRTGVYNSPLHFGNGTRLTVT.

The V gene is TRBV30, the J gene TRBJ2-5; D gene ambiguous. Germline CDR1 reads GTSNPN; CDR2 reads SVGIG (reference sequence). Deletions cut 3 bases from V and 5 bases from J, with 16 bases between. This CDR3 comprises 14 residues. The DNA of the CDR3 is TGTGCCTGGAGCTTAGTACTCCCCTCCGAGACCCAGTACTTC. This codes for CAWSLVLPSETQYF.

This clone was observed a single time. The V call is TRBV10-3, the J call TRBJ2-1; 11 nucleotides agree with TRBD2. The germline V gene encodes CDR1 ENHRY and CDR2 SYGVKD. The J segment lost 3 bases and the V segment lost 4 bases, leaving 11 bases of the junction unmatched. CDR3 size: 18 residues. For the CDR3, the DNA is TGTGCCATCAGTGGCACTAGCGGGAGCAGGGGGGTCTACAATGAGCAGTTCTTC. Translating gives CAISGTSGSRGVYNEQFF.

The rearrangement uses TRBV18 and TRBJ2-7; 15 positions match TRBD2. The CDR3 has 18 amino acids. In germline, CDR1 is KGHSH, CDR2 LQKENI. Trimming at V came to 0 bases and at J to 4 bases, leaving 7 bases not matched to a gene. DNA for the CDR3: TGTGCCAGCTCACCACCGGCGGGACTAGCGGGAGGAAGGTACGAGCAGTACTTC. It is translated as CASSPPAGLAGGRYEQYF.

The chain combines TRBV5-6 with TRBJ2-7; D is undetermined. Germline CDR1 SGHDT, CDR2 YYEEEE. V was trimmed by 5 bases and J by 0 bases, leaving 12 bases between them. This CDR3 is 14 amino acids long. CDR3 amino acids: CASSRRGSSYEQYF. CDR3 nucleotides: TGTGCCAGCAGTCGTAGAGGAAGCTCCTACGAGCAGTACTTC.